Shown below are 28 T cell receptor beta chains from a single sample sequenced in a study of esophageal squamous cell carcinoma under preoperative chemotherapy. Documented time point: before preoperative PTX-NDP chemotherapy. TCRdb processed the PCR reads anew with MiXCR; each CDR3 protein has one entry. The sample includes about 16,000 distinct CDR3 sequences, approximately 50% of them seen just once. Specimen collection occurred from a patient given preoperative chemotherapy. The receptors originated from a human donor with esophageal squamous cell carcinoma. The donor label of this sample is uncertain.

V is TRBV7-3 and J is TRBJ2-3; tentative D call: TRBD2 (7 bases). The CDR3 runs 15 residues. V shed 11 bases and J shed 5 bases, with 23 bases lying between them. CDR1 is SGHTA and CDR2 is FQGTGA in the germline V gene. CDR3 in amino acids: CAGGARSGDIDTQYF. As DNA, the CDR3 is TGTGCCGGGGGCGCTAGGAGCGGGGACATAGATACGCAGTATTTT.

Concerning this clonotype: One junction end disagrees with the germline gene, perhaps due to a read error. The gene calls are TRBV7-9 and TRBJ2-6; 10 bases are a match to TRBD1. The CDR3 sequence is 16 residues long. Germline-derived CDR1 and CDR2 are SEHNR and FQNEAQ (reference sequence). DNA of the CDR3: TGTGTCAGCAGCACGGGACAGGGGAACGGGGCCAACGTCCTGTATTTC. This codes for CVSSTGQGNGANVLYF.

The genes are TRBV6-1 and TRBJ2-1, with 7 bases that match TRBD1. V trimming: 7 bases; J trimming: 4 bases; junction bases outside the gene matches: 4. Germline V gives CDR1 MNHNS, CDR2 SASEGT. The CDR3 is 13 amino acids. The CDR3: CASTGQIYNEQFF. CDR3 nucleotide sequence: TGTGCCAGCACGGGACAGATTTACAATGAGCAGTTCTTC.

The CDR3 protein is CASSAGRWEIDMQYF. In DNA form, the CDR3 reads TGTGCCAGCAGCGCTGGGCGGTGGGAGATAGACATGCAGTATTTT. This chain links TRBV7-3 with TRBJ2-3; D might be TRBD2 (5 bases). CDR1 and CDR2 from the germline V gene are SGHTA and FQGTGA. CDR3 length: 15 residues. V dropped 5 bases and J dropped 11 bases, with 23 bases sitting between them.

The gene calls are TRBV7-8 and TRBJ2-7; 12 bases map to TRBD2. After removal of 5 bases from V and 2 bases from J, the junction contained 4 bases not matched to a gene. Germline assignment: CDR1 SGHVS and CDR2 FQNEAQ. This CDR3 is built from 15 residues. CDR3 loop: CASSPTSGSTYEQYF. The DNA for the CDR3 is TGTGCCAGCAGCCCGACTAGCGGGAGCACCTACGAGCAGTACTTC. Based on the CDR3 plus reference TRBV7-8 and TRBJ2-7, the full variable domain is GAGVSQSPRYKVAKRGQDVALRCDPISGHVSLFWYQQALGQGPEFLTYFQNEAQLDKSGLPSDRFFAERPEGSVSTLKIQRTQQEDSAVYLCASSPTSGSTYEQYFGPGTRLTVT.

The chain joins TRBV7-2 to TRBJ2-5; D possibly matches TRBD1 or TRBD2 (6 bases each). Germline CDR1 reads SGHTA; CDR2 reads FQGNSA. V lost 11 bases and J 10 bases, leaving 29 bases between the germline ends. The CDR3 length is 15 residues. CDR3 amino acids: CAGSHGGGDKNIQYF. CDR3 coding DNA: TGTGCCGGGAGTCACGGGGGCGGTGACAAAAACATCCAGTACTTC.

This clonotype was found once. The J gene is TRBJ2-2, the V gene TRBV11-2; no reliable D call. V was cut by 4 bases and J by 4 bases, with 10 bases left in between. This CDR3 is 14 amino acids long. In germline, CDR1 is SGHAT, CDR2 FQNNGV. CDR3 loop: CASSSEVATGELFF. The CDR3 DNA is TGTGCCAGCAGCTCCGAGGTTGCCACCGGGGAGCTGTTTTTT. Full variable domain (remainder filled in from reference TRBV11-2 and TRBJ2-2): EAGVAQSPRYKIIEKRQSVAFWCNPISGHATLYWYQQILGQGPKLLIQFQNNGVVDDSQLPKDRFSAERLKGVDSTLKIQPAKLEDSAVYLCASSSEVATGELFFGEGSRLTVL.

This clonotype was counted ten times or more. The rearrangement uses TRBV7-2 and TRBJ2-5; 10 bases agree with TRBD2. V shed 5 bases, J shed 5 bases, and the junction held 2 bases outside the gene matches. CDR3 length: 13 residues. Germline CDR1 SGHTA, CDR2 FQGNSA. As DNA, the CDR3 is TGTGCCAGCAGCCTTAGCGGGAGGGAGACCCAGTACTTC. Translation gives CASSLSGRETQYF.

Points on this clonotype: Its ends do not fully match the called genes, so a read error is possible. This chain links TRBV7-9 with TRBJ2-6; 9 nucleotides align to TRBD1. Germline V gene sequence: CDR1 SEHNR, CDR2 FQNEAQ (reference sequence). The CDR3 consists of 18 residues. In DNA, the CDR3 is TGTGCCAGCAGCTCTCCGGGACAGGGTATTTGGGGGGCCAACGTGCTGTACTTC. Residues: CASSSPGQGIWGANVLYF.

In its sample, this clonotype was seen many times. The gene calls are TRBV9 and TRBJ2-3, with 8 bases identical to TRBD2. J gave up 4 bases and V 1 base, and 5 bases lay outside the gene matches. This CDR3 is 15 amino acids long. Germline lookup yields CDR1 SGDLS and CDR2 YYNGEE. As DNA, the CDR3 is TGTGCCAGCAGCGTAAACGGGAGGGATCCAGATACGCAGTATTTT. Translation: CASSVNGRDPDTQYF.

Notes on this clonotype: A much larger clonotype is one base distant, so this may be a read error. The rearrangement links TRBV7-2 to TRBJ2-5, with 10 positions matching TRBD1. V lost 5 bases and J lost 11; bases outside the gene matches: 5. The CDR3 loop spans 12 amino acids. From germline, CDR1 is SGHTA and CDR2 FQGNSA. The CDR3 coding sequence is TGTGCCAGCAGCCACGGGACAGGGGAGCAGTACTTC. It is translated as CASSHGTGEQYF.

This clonotype was observed a few times. The chain employs TRBV6-1 and TRBJ2-5; 8 bases are a match to TRBD1. The last part of the DNA fits TRBJ2-7 better; the J call may be wrong. There are 17 residues in the CDR3. From germline, CDR1 is MNHNS and CDR2 SASEGT. The CDR3 here is CASSEYRMTGATYEQYF. CDR3 coding DNA: TGTGCCAGCAGTGAATACCGCATGACAGGGGCAACCTACGAGCAGTACTTC.

This clonotype was counted only a few times. At one of its ends the junction is not consistent with the germline gene, which may arise from a read error. The chain recombines TRBV7-3 with TRBJ2-5; D unclear. CDR1 and CDR2 (germline): SGHTA, FQGTGA. The CDR3 length is 13 residues. The CDR3 sequence: CASSLMIGEEVFF. CDR3 nucleotide sequence: TGTGCCAGCAGCTTAATGATCGGAGAAGAGGTCTTCTTC.

J is TRBJ2-3 and V is TRBV27; 11 bases map to TRBD2. V lost 5 bases and J lost 7; bases outside the gene matches: 8. In germline, CDR1 is MNHEY, CDR2 SMNVEV (reference sequence). The CDR3 sequence is 15 residues long. The DNA for the CDR3 is TGTGCCAGCAGTGCCGTTGCTAGCGGGAGGTATACGCAGTATTTT. It codes for CASSAVASGRYTQYF.

This clonotype came up once. The chain links TRBV6-2 or TRBV6-3 to TRBJ1-4; 10 bases map to TRBD1. This CDR3 has 14 residues. J gave up 8 bases and V 5 bases, and 5 bases lay outside the gene matches. Per germline, CDR1 MNHEY and CDR2 SVGEGT. The CDR3 spells CASSRDRGSEKLFF. CDR3 nucleotide sequence: TGTGCCAGCAGTCGGGACAGGGGTAGCGAAAAACTGTTTTTT.

Many counts were recorded for this clonotype. The chain joins TRBV10-3 to TRBJ1-1, with D hard to call. CDR3 length: 14 amino acids. The germline V gene encodes CDR1 ENHRY and CDR2 SYGVKD. Trimming removed 2 bases at V and 2 bases at J, with 9 bases between. The CDR3, as DNA: TGTGCCATCAGTGAGGCGCAGATTAACACTGAAGCTTTCTTT. As protein: CAISEAQINTEAFF.

This clonotype was found once. The final CDR3 position lacks the conserved phenylalanine or tryptophan, pointing to a likely read error. The DNA is omitted, as the CDR3 cannot be located on it reliably, and the CDR3 follows TCRdb's listing. The gene calls are TRBV7-9 and TRBJ2-7. The CDR3 spans 13 amino acids, including both terminal residues. Germline V gene lookup returns CDR1 SEHNR and CDR2 FQNEAQ (reference sequence). CDR3 amino acids: CASSLECGRLVRL.

Worth noting for this clonotype: An end of the junction differs from the germline gene, which may be a read error. The V call is TRBV6-1, the J call TRBJ2-3; possibly TRBD1 or TRBD2 for D (6 bases each). CDR1 is MNHNS and CDR2 is SASEGT in the germline V gene. The CDR3 runs 16 residues. The DNA for the CDR3 is TGTGCCAGCGCGGACTCTGGGGGGCGGGGCTCTGATACCCAGTATTTT. The encoded protein is CASADSGGRGSDTQYF.

The rearrangement joins TRBV7-2 to TRBJ2-7; 12 positions match TRBD2. The DNA end lines up better with TRBJ2-5; the J call may be wrong. CDR3 length: 15 residues. CDR1 is SGHTA, CDR2 FQGNSA, per germline. The CDR3 DNA follows: TGTGCCAGCAGCTTACAGGGACTAGCGGGAGAGACCCAGTACTTC. Translation gives CASSLQGLAGETQYF.

The chain couples TRBV7-2 to TRBJ2-5, with a possible D match to TRBD2 (6 bases). Germline V gene sequence: CDR1 SGHTA, CDR2 FQGNSA. This CDR3 has 15 residues. The V end was cut by 1 base, the J end by 3 bases, with 12 bases between. CDR3 amino acids: CASSLESLAKETQYF. The CDR3 region has the DNA TGTGCCAGCAGCTTAGAGTCCCTAGCGAAAGAGACCCAGTACTTC.

V usage is TRBV7-2 and J usage is TRBJ2-4; D may be TRBD2 (6 bases). This CDR3 has 15 residues. Germline CDR1 and CDR2: SGHTA and FQGNSA. V was trimmed by 9 bases and J by 13 bases, leaving 28 bases between them. CDR3 coding DNA: TGTGCCAGGGGGCTCGAGGGACTTGACCAAAACACCCAGTACTTC. As protein: CARGLEGLDQNTQYF.

There are many counts of this clonotype. This chain connects TRBV7-8 to TRBJ2-5; the match to TRBD2 covers 13 bases. The J call is uncertain, as TRBJ2-7 better fits the DNA end. The V gene's germline CDR1 is SGHVS and CDR2 FQNEAQ. This CDR3 contains 14 residues. CDR3 DNA: TGTGCCAGCAGCCTGGGACTAGCGGGGATCGAGCAGTACTTC. It is translated as CASSLGLAGIEQYF.

The chain has TRBV7-2 and TRBJ2-1; TRBD2 matches 11 bases. Judging by the DNA end, TRBJ2-7 fits better; the J call may be wrong. This CDR3 has 15 residues. Looked up from germline, CDR1 is SGHTA and CDR2 is FQGNSA. The CDR3 DNA sequence: TGTGCCAGCAGCTTAGATAGCGGGAGGGCCTACGAGCAGTACTTC. This translates into CASSLDSGRAYEQYF.

This clonotype appeared a few times. The chain carries TRBV12-3 or TRBV12-4 and TRBJ2-5, with TRBD2 matching 7 bases. The closer fit of TRBJ2-1 to the DNA end suggests the J call may be wrong. The length of the CDR3 is 12 residues. The CDR3 DNA follows: TGTGCCAGCAGCCGGGGAGGGAATGAGCAGTTCTTC. Its translation is CASSRGGNEQFF.

By sample share, this clonotype is medium-sized (0.01 to 0.1%). J is TRBJ2-5 and V is TRBV11-2; D remains ambiguous. The CDR3 sequence is 13 residues long. The germline gives CDR1 SGHAT, CDR2 FQNNGV. V was cut by 3 bases and J by 4 bases, with 9 bases left in between. CDR3 sequence (DNA): TGTGCCAGCAGCTTTGAGGCTCGAGAGACCCAGTACTTC. Translating it yields CASSFEARETQYF.

The chain links TRBV6-1 to TRBJ2-5; the match to TRBD2 covers 10 bases. The germline V gene encodes CDR1 MNHNS and CDR2 SASEGT. V lost 3 bases and J lost 5; bases outside the gene matches: 9. This CDR3 spans 16 amino acids. This CDR3 reads CASSDVLAGATETQYF. The CDR3 DNA reads as TGTGCCAGCAGTGATGTGCTAGCGGGGGCTACGGAGACCCAGTACTTC.

By its share, this clonotype is medium-sized (0.01 to 0.1%). J is TRBJ2-3 and V is TRBV7-2; the match to TRBD1 covers 10 bases. The CDR3 consists of 15 residues. CDR1 and CDR2 (germline): SGHTA, FQGNSA. The V and J ends lost 3 bases and 5 bases, in that order; junction bases with no gene match: 5. The DNA for the CDR3 is TGTGCCAGCAGCTTCGGTGGGACAGGGGAAGATACGCAGTATTTT. Its translation is CASSFGGTGEDTQYF.

The V call is TRBV6-5, the J call TRBJ2-1; 7 positions match TRBD2. Trimming cost V 1 base and J 3 bases; bases outside gene matches: 6. This CDR3 has 16 residues. Germline CDR1 is MNHEY and CDR2 is SVGAGI. CDR3 amino acids: CASSYLGTNRYNEQFF. CDR3 in DNA: TGTGCCAGCAGTTACTTGGGGACTAACCGCTACAATGAGCAGTTCTTC.